This passage covers 5 T cell receptor beta chains from one sample sequenced in a study of cytomegalovirus exposure and HLA in healthy donors. In the PCR, 60 Vbeta and 13 Jbeta primers were used. Sequencing used immunoSEQ multiplex PCR; TCRdb keeps in-frame clones, though not all of them. The table includes 170,000 or so clones, around three quarters detected once. The sequencing sample was made of PBMCs. The receptor source for this set is a man between 40 and 49 years old in good health and CMV-seronegative.

The gene calls are TRBV2 and TRBJ1-5; 9 positions agree with TRBD1. CDR1 is SNHLY and CDR2 is FYNNEI in the germline V gene. The CDR3 consists of 16 residues. J was trimmed by 4 bases and V by 6 bases; bases with no gene match: 10. The CDR3 DNA reads TGTGCCAGCAGGAAGGCGACAGGGGGGAGGAATCAGCCCCAGCATTTT. Translating gives CASRKATGGRNQPQHF.

The V and J genes are TRBV11-2 and TRBJ2-3; TRBD1 matches at 8 bases. With V trimmed by 1 base and J by 8 bases, 8 bases remained unmatched. The CDR3 length is 15 residues. Germline V gene lookup returns CDR1 SGHAT and CDR2 FQNNGV. CDR3 nucleotide sequence: TGTGCCAGCAGCTTAGTGGTGGACAGGGATCGTACGCAGTATTTT. It specifies CASSLVVDRDRTQYF.

This sequence joins TRBV7-2 and TRBJ1-1; 7 bases match TRBD1. Germline V gene lookup returns CDR1 SGHTA and CDR2 FQGNSA. V shed 4 bases and J 3 bases; nucleotides not matched to a gene: 5. This CDR3 has 14 residues. CDR3 protein: CASSYHRGDTEAFF. The CDR3, as DNA: TGTGCCAGCAGCTACCACAGGGGAGACACTGAAGCTTTCTTT.

The V call is TRBV9, the J call TRBJ2-3; the D is unclear. CDR3 length: 15 amino acids. Germline CDR1 SGDLS, CDR2 YYNGEE. Trimming took 0 bases from V and 2 from J, leaving 10 bases between them. CDR3 coding DNA: TGTGCCAGCAGCGTAGAAGTCTATCCCACAGATACGCAGTATTTT. Encoded protein: CASSVEVYPTDTQYF.

The chain is built from TRBV2 and TRBJ2-7; D possibly corresponds to TRBD2 (5 bases). The CDR3 is 12 residues long. Germline V CDR1 and CDR2: SNHLY, FYNNEI. V was trimmed by 3 bases and J by 4 bases, leaving 7 bases between them. The chain's CDR3 is CASSEDWYEQYF. The DNA for the CDR3 is TGTGCCAGCAGTGAGGACTGGTACGAGCAGTACTTC.